The 14 T cell receptor beta chains below all came from one sample that was sequenced in a study of shared T cell receptors in the human thymus. Using immunoSEQ multiplex PCR, the repertoire was profiled, and TCRdb retains in-frame clones only, with some absent. The sample yields fewer than 700,000 clones, 88% seen once. The same sample was also studied in work on human thymus T cells.

The specimen was thymocytes. The receptors were gathered from a boy less than two years old with a congenital heart defect.

The rearrangement joins TRBV2 to TRBJ2-1; D remains unclear. The germline V gene encodes CDR1 SNHLY and CDR2 FYNNEI. V lost 0 bases, J lost 2 bases, and 11 bases lay in between. The CDR3 totals 16 residues. The CDR3 DNA reads TGTGCCAGCAGTGAAGCCGTGGCGGCGCCCTACAATGAGCAGTTCTTC. This gives the protein CASSEAVAAPYNEQFF.

This clone has only one observation. The chain links TRBV28 to TRBJ2-5; weak D call: TRBD2 (5 bases). The CDR3 covers 16 residues. The germline gives CDR1 MDHEN, CDR2 SYDVKM. V lost 1 base and J 2 bases, leaving 14 bases between the germline ends. The CDR3 bases are TGTGCCAGCAGTTTATATCCTAGCAGAGTTCAAGAGACCCAGTACTTC. Protein sequence: CASSLYPSRVQETQYF.

The rearrangement joins TRBV5-1 to TRBJ2-4; 8 bases line up with TRBD1. The CDR3 runs 18 residues. Unmatched junction bases numbered 11, after V lost 1 base and J lost 2 bases. Germline CDR1 reads SGHRS; CDR2 reads YFSETQ. The CDR3 DNA is TGCGCCAGCAGCTTGTCCCGACAGGGGCACGAAACCAAAAACATTCAGTACTTC. It translates to CASSLSRQGHETKNIQYF.

V is TRBV11-3 and J is TRBJ2-7; D perhaps matches TRBD2 (6 bases). Germline V gene lookup returns CDR1 SGHNT and CDR2 YENEEA. The CDR3 sequence is 14 residues long. V gave up 5 bases and J gave up 0 bases, with 11 bases separating them. In DNA form, the CDR3 reads TGTGCCAGCAGCAGCCAGCGGGTCTCCTACGAGCAGTACTTC. It encodes CASSSQRVSYEQYF.

This sequence joins TRBV5-8 and TRBJ1-1; D gene unclear. This CDR3 region has 15 residues. V lost 4 bases and J 2 bases, leaving 15 bases between the germline ends. Germline CDR1 and CDR2: SGHTS and YDEGEE. CDR3 in amino acids: CASSPTLGLNTEAFF. CDR3 bases: TGTGCCAGCAGCCCAACCTTGGGCCTTAACACTGAAGCTTTCTTT.

CDR3 nucleotide sequence: TGTGCCAGCAGCTTTCCTTTGGCTGGCTACACCTTC. Encoded protein: CASSFPLAGYTF. J is TRBJ1-2 and V is TRBV13; D call uncertain. V was pared by 3 bases and J by 7 bases, with 9 bases between. Germline values: CDR1 PRHDT, CDR2 FYEKMQ (reference sequence). There are 12 residues in the CDR3.

V gene TRBV5-1 combines with J gene TRBJ2-1, with D possibly being TRBD1 (5 bases). The V end lost 2 bases, the J end lost 5 bases, and 14 bases lay between the germline ends. Germline V CDR1 and CDR2: SGHRS, YFSETQ. This CDR3 region has 15 residues. The CDR3 DNA sequence: TGCGCCAGCAGCTTCCCAGGGATTAACAACAATGAGCAGTTCTTC. It yields the protein CASSFPGINNNEQFF.

The chain links TRBV19 to TRBJ2-7, with 7 bases identical to TRBD2. CDR1 and CDR2 (germline): LNHDA, SQIVND (reference sequence). After removal of 5 bases from V and 0 bases from J, the junction contained 4 bases not matched to a gene. This CDR3 comprises 14 residues. The DNA of the CDR3 is TGTGCCAGTAGTCCAGCGGGAAGCTCCTACGAGCAGTACTTC. Its translation is CASSPAGSSYEQYF.

V and J are TRBV7-2 and TRBJ2-1, with TRBD2 matching over 8 bases. Trimming cost V 5 bases and J 4 bases; bases outside gene matches: 7. Germline V CDR1 and CDR2: SGHTA, FQGNSA. This CDR3 is 15 amino acids long. The CDR3 loop reads CASSRSGRGYNEQFF. The CDR3 DNA reads as TGTGCCAGCAGCCGGAGCGGGAGAGGGTACAATGAGCAGTTCTTC.

The chain joins TRBV28 to TRBJ2-2; maybe TRBD1 (6 bases). This CDR3 comprises 13 residues. V was clipped by 2 bases and J by 5 bases, with 6 bases between them. Germline CDR1 MDHEN, CDR2 SYDVKM. The CDR3 spells CASSLRGTGELFF. The DNA of the CDR3 is TGTGCCAGCAGTTTAAGGGGGACCGGGGAGCTGTTTTTT.

This rearrangement joins TRBV27 to TRBJ2-1; 10 nucleotides match TRBD2. The CDR3 spans 16 residues. The ends lost 3 bases at V and 4 bases at J; junction bases unmatched: 6. Germline-derived CDR1 and CDR2 are MNHEY and SMNVEV (reference sequence). The chain's CDR3 is CASSFGASGRYNEQFF. The CDR3 DNA reads TGTGCCAGCAGTTTTGGGGCTAGCGGGAGATACAATGAGCAGTTCTTC.

V usage is TRBV28 and J usage is TRBJ2-7, with TRBD1 as a possible D gene (7 bases). Deletions cut 6 bases from V and 10 bases from J, with 28 bases between. Germline-derived CDR1 and CDR2 are MDHEN and SYDVKM. The CDR3 extends over 16 amino acids. CDR3 amino acids: CASSLGQERNWRGQYF. The CDR3 nucleotides read TGTGCCAGCAGCCTAGGACAGGAACGTAACTGGAGGGGCCAGTACTTC.

This rearrangement joins TRBV5-3 to TRBJ2-1; tentative D call: TRBD1 (5 bases). TRBV5-3 is an ORF; its function is uncertain. The CDR3 covers 14 residues. V was shortened by 2 bases and J by 8 bases, with 14 bases between the two germline ends. This CDR3 reads CARSFRVGVDEQFF. The CDR3 DNA is TGTGCCAGAAGCTTCAGGGTCGGAGTGGATGAGCAGTTCTTC.

The chain employs TRBV4-3 and TRBJ2-7; TRBD2 matches at 12 bases. CDR1 and CDR2 from the germline V gene are LGHNA and YSLEER. The CDR3 is 20 amino acids. Unmatched junction bases numbered 13, after V lost 1 base and J lost 0 bases. The CDR3 nucleotides are TGCGCCAGCAGCCAAGCAGGGGTTGATGGACTAGCGGGGCTCTCCTACGAGCAGTACTTC. This codes for CASSQAGVDGLAGLSYEQYF.